Shown below are 21 T cell receptor beta chains from a single sample sequenced in a study of shared clonotypes between healthy human individuals. CD8 cells classed as naive were CD45RO-negative and positively selected for CCR7, excluding terminally differentiated effector memory CD45RA+ cells. Measured with immunoSEQ multiplex PCR; TCRdb has only the in-frame clones, and not every one. Here the sample spans roughly 2,000,000 clones, about 95% being singletons. Sequencing used naive CD8+ T cells sorted from blood. The receptors originated from a man younger than 30 in good health.

The chain couples TRBV2 to TRBJ2-7; D may be TRBD2 (6 bases). The germline CDR1 and CDR2 sequences are SNHLY and FYNNEI. V was pared by 6 bases and J by 6 bases, with 6 bases between. The CDR3 runs to 10 residues. DNA of the CDR3: TGTGCCAGCAGGGAGGGCGAGCAGTACTTC. Residues: CASREGEQYF.

This clone appeared once. The chain joins TRBV4-1 to TRBJ1-2; D unclear. The length of the CDR3 is 14 residues. From germline, CDR1 is MGHRA and CDR2 YSYEKL. V lost 7 bases, J lost 0 bases, and 12 bases lay in between. DNA for the CDR3: TGCGCCAGCACCGAGGGATTAGCTAACTATGGCTACACCTTC. It specifies CASTEGLANYGYTF.

The CDR3 loop reads CASSLTGNPNQPQHF. The CDR3 DNA reads TGTGCCAGCAGCTTAACAGGGAACCCCAATCAGCCCCAGCATTTT. V usage is TRBV7-2 and J usage is TRBJ1-5; D perhaps matches TRBD1 (6 bases). The V gene's germline CDR1 is SGHTA and CDR2 FQGNSA. Trimming pared 2 bases from V and 3 bases from J, leaving 11 bases between. The CDR3 consists of 15 residues.

V and J are TRBV28 and TRBJ2-5; 8 bases agree with TRBD2. V shed 4 bases, J shed 5 bases, and the junction held 6 bases outside the gene matches. This CDR3 region has 14 residues. CDR1 MDHEN and CDR2 SYDVKM come from the germline V gene. This chain's CDR3 is CASSSFSSGETQYF. CDR3 DNA: TGTGCCAGCAGTTCATTTTCTAGCGGGGAGACCCAGTACTTC. Together with reference TRBV28 and TRBJ2-5, the CDR3 gives the full variable domain: DVKVTQSSRYLVKRTGEKVFLECVQDMDHENMFWYRQDPGLGLRLIYFSYDVKMKEKGDIPEGYSVSREKKERFSLILESASTNQTSMYLCASSSFSSGETQYFGPGTRLLVL.

V usage is TRBV4-2 and J usage is TRBJ1-1, with D unresolved. Trimming removed 0 bases from V and 8 bases from J, with 7 bases in between. CDR3 size: 12 residues. Germline CDR1 reads LGHNA; CDR2 reads YNFKEQ. For the CDR3, the DNA is TGTGCCAGCAGCCAAGAGGGTCCCGAAGCTTTCTTT. Translation: CASSQEGPEAFF.

This chain uses TRBV9 with TRBJ2-3; D gene ambiguous. The V and J ends lost 0 bases and 2 bases respectively, with 16 bases between them. The CDR3 runs to 17 residues. CDR1 and CDR2 from the germline V gene are SGDLS and YYNGEE. The CDR3 DNA is TGTGCCAGCAGCGTAGGGGGTACCCCCGCCATCACAGATACGCAGTATTTT. This gives the protein CASSVGGTPAITDTQYF.

The rearrangement joins TRBV5-4 to TRBJ2-7; no clear D gene. The germline gives CDR1 SGHNT, CDR2 YYREEE (reference sequence). Trimming cost V 4 bases and J 0 bases, with 20 bases left between them. The CDR3 spans 17 residues. CDR3 residues: CASSIGRPPSSSYEQYF. The CDR3 DNA sequence: TGTGCCAGCAGCATAGGACGGCCACCTTCTAGCTCCTACGAGCAGTACTTC. Full variable domain (missing parts from reference TRBV5-4 and TRBJ2-7): ETGVTQSPTHLIKTRGQQVTLRCSSQSGHNTVSWYQQALGQGPQFIFQYYREEENGRGNFPPRFSGLQFPNYSSELNVNALELDDSALYLCASSIGRPPSSSYEQYFGPGTRLTVT.

The sample holds a few counts of this clone. In the same sample, other DNA sequences code for this CDR3. V gene TRBV5-6 combines with J gene TRBJ2-2; unclear D gene. V lost 2 bases and J 5 bases, leaving 4 bases between the germline ends. The CDR3 runs 12 residues. Germline V gene data show CDR1 as SGHDT and CDR2 as YYEEEE. CDR3 in amino acids: CASSFNTGELFF. For the CDR3, the DNA is TGTGCCAGCAGCTTTAATACCGGGGAGCTGTTTTTT.

The chain joins TRBV7-2 to TRBJ1-4; perhaps TRBD1 as D (6 bases). The V end was cut by 4 bases, the J end by 7 bases, with 25 bases between. Germline V gene sequence: CDR1 SGHTA, CDR2 FQGNSA. CDR3 length: 18 amino acids. The CDR3 sequence: CASSSPRGGRGPGEKLFF. The CDR3, as DNA: TGTGCCAGCAGCTCGCCCCGCGGGGGCAGGGGACCGGGTGAAAAACTGTTTTTT.

V is TRBV30 and J is TRBJ1-4; the D is unclear. CDR1 is GTSNPN and CDR2 is SVGIG in the germline V gene (reference sequence). V shed 1 base and J shed 5 bases, with 5 bases lying between them. The CDR3 is made up of 12 amino acids. CDR3 in DNA: TGTGCCTGGAGTGAACTAAATGAAAAACTGTTTTTT. Translating it yields CAWSELNEKLFF.

This chain links TRBV4-1 with TRBJ2-7, with D perhaps TRBD2 (5 bases). V was trimmed by 0 bases and J by 7 bases, leaving 16 bases between them. This CDR3 has 15 residues. Germline loops: CDR1 MGHRA, CDR2 YSYEKL. CDR3 region: CASSQENGVSGEQYF. CDR3 sequence (DNA): TGCGCCAGCAGCCAAGAAAACGGGGTGTCGGGTGAGCAGTACTTC.

Concerning this clone: At one end the junction does not follow the germline gene, possibly because of a read error. The rearrangement uses TRBV4-3 and TRBJ1-2; the D is unclear. Germline CDR1 LGHNA, CDR2 YSLEER. The CDR3 extends over 12 amino acids. CDR3 bases: TGCGCCAGCAGCCAAGAAACGAGGGTTAGGCCCTTC. Translated, it gives CASSQETRVRPF.

The rearrangement uses TRBV2 and TRBJ2-7; no definite D call. The CDR3 is 14 residues long. Germline-derived CDR1 and CDR2 are SNHLY and FYNNEI. V lost 2 bases and J lost 0, with 8 bases in between. This chain's CDR3 is CASSESANSYEQYF. For the CDR3, the DNA is TGTGCCAGCAGTGAATCGGCGAACTCCTACGAGCAGTACTTC.

The gene calls are TRBV30 and TRBJ1-2; 7 bases fit TRBD1. The junction had 8 bases not matched to a gene; V was cut back by 4 bases and J by 3 bases. Germline loops: CDR1 GTSNPN, CDR2 SVGIG (reference sequence). The CDR3 covers 14 residues. The CDR3 coding sequence is TGTGCCTGGACTTGGTCAGGGGGTTACTATGGCTACACCTTC. This translates into CAWTWSGGYYGYTF.

The chain is built from TRBV7-6 and TRBJ2-7; 10 bases are a match to TRBD2. V dropped 5 bases and J dropped 4; count of bases not matched to a gene: 8. Germline CDR1 reads SGHVS; CDR2 reads FNYEAQ. The CDR3 covers 15 residues. CDR3 in amino acids: CASSLSGGAAYEQYF. The CDR3 DNA reads TGTGCCAGCAGCCTCAGCGGGGGGGCCGCTTACGAGCAGTACTTC.

Of note for this clone: This specimen includes other DNA sequences encoding the same CDR3. This sequence joins TRBV5-1 and TRBJ2-7; tentative D call: TRBD1 (6 bases). This CDR3 has 13 residues. The germline V and J ends were trimmed by 2 bases and 4 bases, with 10 bases remaining between them. Germline V lookup: CDR1 SGHRS, CDR2 YFSETQ. CDR3 region: CASSLGGFYEQYF. The CDR3 DNA reads TGCGCCAGCAGCTTAGGGGGTTTTTACGAGCAGTACTTC.

The rearrangement uses TRBV29-1 and TRBJ2-2; D perhaps matches TRBD1 (5 bases). Germline loops: CDR1 SQVTM, CDR2 ANQGSEA. The V and J ends lost 6 bases and 5 bases respectively, with 10 bases between them. The CDR3 is 12 amino acids. CDR3 sequence: CSVLTATGELFF. The CDR3 DNA reads TGCAGCGTCCTGACAGCTACCGGGGAGCTGTTTTTT.

CDR3 in DNA: TGTGCCAGCAGCTCCCCCCCAGGGGGGCTCACTGAAGCTTTCTTT. Translated: CASSSPPGGLTEAFF. The rearrangement uses TRBV13 and TRBJ1-1; 7 bases align to TRBD1. The CDR3 is made up of 15 amino acids. Per the germline V gene, CDR1 is PRHDT and CDR2 is FYEKMQ (reference sequence). The ends lost 4 bases at V and 4 bases at J; junction bases unmatched: 9.

This rearrangement joins TRBV9 to TRBJ2-3; D is unresolved. The CDR3 spans 11 residues. Per germline, CDR1 SGDLS and CDR2 YYNGEE. The ends were cut back, 7 bases at V and 7 bases at J, with 10 bases in the middle. The chain's CDR3 is CASSSQNTQYF. The CDR3 DNA reads TGTGCCAGCTCCTCTCAAAATACGCAGTATTTT.

This chain uses TRBV5-1 with TRBJ2-2, with 9 bases aligning to TRBD1. The J segment lost 0 bases and the V segment lost 3 bases, leaving 6 bases of the junction unmatched. The CDR3 is 17 amino acids. Germline V lookup: CDR1 SGHRS, CDR2 YFSETQ. CDR3 nucleotides: TGCGCCAGCAGCTGGGGACAGGGAAGGTCGAACACCGGGGAGCTGTTTTTT. Amino acid sequence: CASSWGQGRSNTGELFF.

This clone was seen only a few times. The CDR3 region is CASSTDSGEQYF. CDR3 DNA sequence: TGTGCCAGCAGCACGGACAGCGGGGAGCAGTACTTC. The chain links TRBV5-5 to TRBJ2-7; D is tentatively TRBD1 or TRBD2 (6 bases each). This CDR3 has 12 residues. The V end was cut by 4 bases, the J end by 7 bases, with 12 bases between. The V gene's germline CDR1 is SGHKS and CDR2 YYEKEE (reference sequence).